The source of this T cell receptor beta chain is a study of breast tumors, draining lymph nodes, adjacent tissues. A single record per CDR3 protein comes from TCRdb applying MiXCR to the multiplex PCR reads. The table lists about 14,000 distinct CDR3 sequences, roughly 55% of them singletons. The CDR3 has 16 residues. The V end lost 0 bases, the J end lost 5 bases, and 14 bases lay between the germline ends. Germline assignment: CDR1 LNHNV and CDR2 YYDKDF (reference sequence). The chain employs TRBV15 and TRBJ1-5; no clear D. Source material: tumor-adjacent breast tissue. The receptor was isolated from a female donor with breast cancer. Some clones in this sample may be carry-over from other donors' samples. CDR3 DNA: TGTGCCACCAGCAGAGATCTTGCCGAGGTCCATCAGCCCCAGCATTTT. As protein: CATSRDLAEVHQPQHF.